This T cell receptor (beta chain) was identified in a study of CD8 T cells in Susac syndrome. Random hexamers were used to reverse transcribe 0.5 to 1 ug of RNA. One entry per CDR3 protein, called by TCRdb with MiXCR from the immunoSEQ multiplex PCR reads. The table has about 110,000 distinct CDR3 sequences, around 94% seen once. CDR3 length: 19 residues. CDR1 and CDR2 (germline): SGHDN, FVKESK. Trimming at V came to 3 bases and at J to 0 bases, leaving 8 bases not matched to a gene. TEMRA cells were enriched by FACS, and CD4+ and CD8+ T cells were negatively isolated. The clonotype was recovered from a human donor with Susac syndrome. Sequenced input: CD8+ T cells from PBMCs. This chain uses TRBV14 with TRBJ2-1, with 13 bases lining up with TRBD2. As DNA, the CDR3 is TGTGCCAGCAGCCACCCCGGACTAGCGGGGGAGAGCTCCTACAATGAGCAGTTCTTC. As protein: CASSHPGLAGESSYNEQFF.